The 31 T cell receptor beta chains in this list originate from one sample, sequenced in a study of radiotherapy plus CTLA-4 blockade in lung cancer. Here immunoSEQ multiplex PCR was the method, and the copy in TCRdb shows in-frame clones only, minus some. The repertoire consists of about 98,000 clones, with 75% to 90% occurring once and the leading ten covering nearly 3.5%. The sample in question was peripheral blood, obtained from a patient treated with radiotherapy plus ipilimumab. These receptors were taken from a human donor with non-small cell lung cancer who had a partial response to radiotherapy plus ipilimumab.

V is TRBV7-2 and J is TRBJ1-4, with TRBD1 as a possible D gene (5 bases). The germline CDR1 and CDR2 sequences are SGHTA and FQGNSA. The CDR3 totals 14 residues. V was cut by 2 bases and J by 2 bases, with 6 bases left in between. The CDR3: CASSLSGTNEKLFF. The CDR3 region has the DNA TGTGCCAGCAGCTTATCAGGGACTAATGAAAAACTGTTTTTT.

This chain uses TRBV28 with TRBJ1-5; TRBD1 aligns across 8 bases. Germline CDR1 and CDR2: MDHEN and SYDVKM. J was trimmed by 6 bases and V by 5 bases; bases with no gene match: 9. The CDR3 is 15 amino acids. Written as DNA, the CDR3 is TGTGCCAGCAGTCACGGACAGGGCAGGGGTCAGCCCCAGCATTTT. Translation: CASSHGQGRGQPQHF.

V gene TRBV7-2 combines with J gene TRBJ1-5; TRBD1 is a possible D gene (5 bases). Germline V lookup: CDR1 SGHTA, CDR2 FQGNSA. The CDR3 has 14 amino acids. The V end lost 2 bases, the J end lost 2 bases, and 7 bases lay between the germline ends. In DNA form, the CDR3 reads TGTGCCAGCAGCTTACAGGGCCGCAATCAGCCCCAGCATTTT. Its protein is CASSLQGRNQPQHF.

The CDR3 bases are TGTGCCAGCAGTCGGACCATGACAGGGGACTATGGCTACACCTTC. As protein: CASSRTMTGDYGYTF. V and J are TRBV6-5 and TRBJ1-2; the match to TRBD1 covers 8 bases. Germline trimming cut 5 bases from V and 3 bases from J; bases unmatched to any gene: 8. CDR3 length: 15 residues. Germline CDR1 reads MNHEY; CDR2 reads SVGAGI.

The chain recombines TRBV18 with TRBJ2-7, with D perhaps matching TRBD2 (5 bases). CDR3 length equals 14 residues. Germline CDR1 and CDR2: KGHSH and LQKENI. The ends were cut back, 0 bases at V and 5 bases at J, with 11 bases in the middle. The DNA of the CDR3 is TGTGCCAGCTCACCACCGTTGGCTAGCCACGAGCAGTACTTC. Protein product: CASSPPLASHEQYF.

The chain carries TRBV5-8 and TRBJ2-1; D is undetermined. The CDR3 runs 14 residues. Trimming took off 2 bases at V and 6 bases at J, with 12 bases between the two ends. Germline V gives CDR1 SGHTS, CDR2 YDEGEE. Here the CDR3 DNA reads TGTGCCAGCAGCTTAAGCGTACAAAGCAATGAGCAGTTCTTC. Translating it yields CASSLSVQSNEQFF.

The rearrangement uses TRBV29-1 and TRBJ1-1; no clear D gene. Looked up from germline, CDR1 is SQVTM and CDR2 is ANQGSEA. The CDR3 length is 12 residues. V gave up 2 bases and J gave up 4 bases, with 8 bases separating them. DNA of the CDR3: TGCAGCGTTGAAAGCGGCAGCACTGAAGCTTTCTTT. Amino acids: CSVESGSTEAFF.

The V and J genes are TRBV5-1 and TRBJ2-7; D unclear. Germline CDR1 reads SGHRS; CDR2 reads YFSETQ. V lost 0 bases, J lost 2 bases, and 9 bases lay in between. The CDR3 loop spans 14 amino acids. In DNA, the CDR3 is TGCGCCAGCAGCTTGGATCGAGATACCTACGAGCAGTACTTC. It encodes CASSLDRDTYEQYF.

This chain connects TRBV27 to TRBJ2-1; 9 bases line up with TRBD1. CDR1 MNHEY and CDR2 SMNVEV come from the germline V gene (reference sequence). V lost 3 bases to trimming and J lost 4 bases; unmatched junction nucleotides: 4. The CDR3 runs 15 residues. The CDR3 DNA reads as TGTGCCAGCAGTTTGACAGGGGGAAAGTACAATGAGCAGTTCTTC. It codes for CASSLTGGKYNEQFF.

The CDR3: CASRADRQNTEAFF. For the CDR3, the DNA is TGTGCCAGCAGGGCTGACAGGCAGAACACTGAAGCTTTCTTT. The rearrangement uses TRBV2 and TRBJ1-1; possible D gene TRBD1, 6 bases. Germline values: CDR1 SNHLY, CDR2 FYNNEI. Trimming shortened V by 6 bases and J by 1 base, and 12 bases separated the two germline ends. The CDR3 runs to 14 residues.

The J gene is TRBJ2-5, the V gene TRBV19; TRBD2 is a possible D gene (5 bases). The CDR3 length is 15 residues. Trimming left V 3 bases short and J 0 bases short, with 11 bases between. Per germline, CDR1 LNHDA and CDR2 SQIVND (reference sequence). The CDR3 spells CASSIVRGNQETQYF. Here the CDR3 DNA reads TGTGCCAGTAGTATTGTTCGGGGTAACCAAGAGACCCAGTACTTC. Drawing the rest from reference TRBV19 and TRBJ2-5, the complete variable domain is DGGITQSPKYLFRKEGQNVTLSCEQNLNHDAMYWYRQDPGQGLRLIYYSQIVNDFQKGDIAEGYSVSREKKESFPLTVTSAQKNPTAFYLCASSIVRGNQETQYFGPGTRLLVL.

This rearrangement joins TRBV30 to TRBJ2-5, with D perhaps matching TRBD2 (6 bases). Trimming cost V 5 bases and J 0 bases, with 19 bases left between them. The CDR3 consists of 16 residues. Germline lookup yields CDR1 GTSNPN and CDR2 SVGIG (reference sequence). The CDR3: CAWLKREDWYQETQYF. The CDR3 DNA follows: TGTGCCTGGTTGAAAAGGGAGGACTGGTACCAAGAGACCCAGTACTTC.

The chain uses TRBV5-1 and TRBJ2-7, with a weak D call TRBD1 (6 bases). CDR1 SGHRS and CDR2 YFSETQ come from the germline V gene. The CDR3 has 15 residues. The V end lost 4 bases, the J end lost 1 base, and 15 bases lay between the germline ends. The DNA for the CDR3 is TGCGCCAGCAGCGTTACAGGGAGAAGGTCCTACGAGCAGTACTTC. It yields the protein CASSVTGRRSYEQYF. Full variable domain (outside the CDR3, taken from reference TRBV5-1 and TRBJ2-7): KAGVTQTPRYLIKTRGQQVTLSCSPISGHRSVSWYQQTPGQGLQFLFEYFSETQRNKGNFPGRFSGRQFSNSRSEMNVSTLELGDSALYLCASSVTGRRSYEQYFGPGTRLTVT.

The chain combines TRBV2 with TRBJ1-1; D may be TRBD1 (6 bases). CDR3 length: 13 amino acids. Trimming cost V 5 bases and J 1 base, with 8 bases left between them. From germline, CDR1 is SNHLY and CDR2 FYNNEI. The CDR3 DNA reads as TGTGCCAGCAGTATGGGGGCGAACACTGAAGCTTTCTTT. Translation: CASSMGANTEAFF.

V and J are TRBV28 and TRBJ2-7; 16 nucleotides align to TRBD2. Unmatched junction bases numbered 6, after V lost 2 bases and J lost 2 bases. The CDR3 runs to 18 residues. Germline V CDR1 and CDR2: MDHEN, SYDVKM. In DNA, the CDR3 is TGTGCCAGCAGTTTAATCCATGGGACTAGCGGGAGGGCCTACGAGCAGTACTTC. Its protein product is CASSLIHGTSGRAYEQYF.

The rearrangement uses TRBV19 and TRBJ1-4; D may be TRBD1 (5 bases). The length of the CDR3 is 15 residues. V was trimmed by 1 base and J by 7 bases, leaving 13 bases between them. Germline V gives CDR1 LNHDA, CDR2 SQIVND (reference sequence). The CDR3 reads CASSIVGPATEKLFF. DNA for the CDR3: TGTGCCAGTAGTATAGTGGGGCCAGCTACTGAAAAACTGTTTTTT.

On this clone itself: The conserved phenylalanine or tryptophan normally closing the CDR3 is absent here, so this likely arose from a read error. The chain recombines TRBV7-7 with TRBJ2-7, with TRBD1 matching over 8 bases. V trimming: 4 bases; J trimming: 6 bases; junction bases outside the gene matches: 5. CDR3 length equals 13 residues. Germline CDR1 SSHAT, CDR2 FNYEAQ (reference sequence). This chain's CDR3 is CASSSGQGGEQYL. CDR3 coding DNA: TGTGCCAGCAGCTCCGGACAGGGTGGCGAGCAGTACCTC.

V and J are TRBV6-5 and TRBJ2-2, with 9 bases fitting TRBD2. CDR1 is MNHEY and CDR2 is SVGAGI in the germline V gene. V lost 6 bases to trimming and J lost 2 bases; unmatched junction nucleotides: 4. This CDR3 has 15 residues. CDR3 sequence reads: CASSRLAVNTGELFF. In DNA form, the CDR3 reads TGTGCCAGCAGCAGACTAGCGGTTAACACCGGGGAGCTGTTTTTT.

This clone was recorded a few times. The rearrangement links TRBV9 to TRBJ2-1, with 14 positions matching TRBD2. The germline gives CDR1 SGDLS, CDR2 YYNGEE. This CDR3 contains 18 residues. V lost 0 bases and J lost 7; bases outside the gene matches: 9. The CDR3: CASSVAVGLAGEANEQFF. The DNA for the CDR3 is TGTGCCAGCAGCGTAGCCGTGGGACTAGCGGGAGAAGCGAATGAGCAGTTCTTC. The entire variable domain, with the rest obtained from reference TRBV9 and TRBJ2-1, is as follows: DSGVTQTPKHLITATGQRVTLRCSPRSGDLSVYWYQQSLDQGLQFLIQYYNGEERAKGNILERFSAQQFPDLHSELNLSSLELGDSALYFCASSVAVGLAGEANEQFFGPGTRLTVL.

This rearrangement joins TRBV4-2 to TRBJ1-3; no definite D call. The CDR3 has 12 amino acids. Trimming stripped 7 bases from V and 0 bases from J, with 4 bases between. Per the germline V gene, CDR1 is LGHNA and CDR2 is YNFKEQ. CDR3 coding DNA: TGTGCCAGCACCGTCTCTGGAAACACCATATATTTT. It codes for CASTVSGNTIYF.

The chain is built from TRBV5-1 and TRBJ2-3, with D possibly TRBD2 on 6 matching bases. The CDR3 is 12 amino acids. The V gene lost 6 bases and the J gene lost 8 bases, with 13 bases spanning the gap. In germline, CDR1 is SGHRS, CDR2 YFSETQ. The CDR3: CASNVPEGTQYF. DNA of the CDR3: TGCGCCAGCAACGTTCCGGAGGGTACGCAGTATTTT.

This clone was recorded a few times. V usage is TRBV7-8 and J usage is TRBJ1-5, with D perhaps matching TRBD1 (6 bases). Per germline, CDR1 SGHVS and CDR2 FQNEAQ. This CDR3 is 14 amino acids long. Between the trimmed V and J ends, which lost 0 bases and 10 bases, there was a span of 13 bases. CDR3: CASSLAGGLQPQHF. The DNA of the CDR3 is TGTGCCAGCAGCTTAGCGGGGGGGCTCCAACCCCAGCATTTT.

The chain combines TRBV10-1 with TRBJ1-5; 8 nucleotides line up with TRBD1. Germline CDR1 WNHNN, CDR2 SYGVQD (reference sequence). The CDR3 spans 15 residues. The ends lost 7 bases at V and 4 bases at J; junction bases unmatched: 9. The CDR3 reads CASTILRDRNQPQHF. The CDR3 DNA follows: TGCGCCAGCACCATTCTCCGGGACAGGAATCAGCCCCAGCATTTT.

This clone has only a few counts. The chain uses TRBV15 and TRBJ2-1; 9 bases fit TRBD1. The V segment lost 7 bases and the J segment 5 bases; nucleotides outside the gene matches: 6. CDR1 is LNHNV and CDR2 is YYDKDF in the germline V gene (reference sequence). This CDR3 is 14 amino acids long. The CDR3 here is CATTRDRAHNEQFF. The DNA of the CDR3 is TGTGCCACCACCCGGGACAGGGCCCACAATGAGCAGTTCTTC.

The CDR3 DNA reads as TGCAGCGTTGAAGATAAGTCTAGCGGGAGCCACGAGCAGTACTTC. The encoded protein is CSVEDKSSGSHEQYF. The chain employs TRBV29-1 and TRBJ2-7, with 10 bases fitting TRBD2. The CDR3 consists of 15 residues. Germline trimming cut 0 bases from V and 5 bases from J; bases unmatched to any gene: 7. Germline-derived CDR1 and CDR2 are SQVTM and ANQGSEA.

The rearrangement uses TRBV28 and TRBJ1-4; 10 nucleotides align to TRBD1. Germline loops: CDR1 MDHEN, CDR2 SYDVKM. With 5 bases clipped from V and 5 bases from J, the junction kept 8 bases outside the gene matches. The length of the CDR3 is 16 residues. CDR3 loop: CASSPVGQGVNEKLFF. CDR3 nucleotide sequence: TGTGCCAGCAGTCCCGTCGGACAGGGGGTCAATGAAAAACTGTTTTTT. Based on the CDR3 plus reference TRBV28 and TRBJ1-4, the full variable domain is DVKVTQSSRYLVKRTGEKVFLECVQDMDHENMFWYRQDPGLGLRLIYFSYDVKMKEKGDIPEGYSVSREKKERFSLILESASTNQTSMYLCASSPVGQGVNEKLFFGSGTQLSVL.

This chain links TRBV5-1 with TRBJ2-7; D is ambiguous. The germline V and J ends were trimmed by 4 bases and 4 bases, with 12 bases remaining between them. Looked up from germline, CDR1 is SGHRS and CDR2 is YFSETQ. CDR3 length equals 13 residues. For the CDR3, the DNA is TGCGCCAGCAGCCCAAACATCGATTACGAGCAGTACTTC. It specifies CASSPNIDYEQYF.

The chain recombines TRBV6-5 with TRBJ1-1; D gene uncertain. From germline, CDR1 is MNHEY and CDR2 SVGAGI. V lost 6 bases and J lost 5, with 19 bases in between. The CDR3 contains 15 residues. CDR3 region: CASRLHPRGWTEAFF. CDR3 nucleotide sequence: TGTGCCAGCAGACTCCATCCCCGGGGATGGACTGAAGCTTTCTTT.

The CDR3 region has the DNA TGTGCCATCAGTGAGTCAGGACAGGGGACTGAAGCTTTCTTT. Encoded protein: CAISESGQGTEAFF. The chain is built from TRBV10-3 and TRBJ1-1, with 9 positions matching TRBD1. The V and J ends lost 0 bases and 5 bases, in that order; junction bases with no gene match: 1. Per the germline V gene, CDR1 is ENHRY and CDR2 is SYGVKD. This CDR3 region has 14 residues.

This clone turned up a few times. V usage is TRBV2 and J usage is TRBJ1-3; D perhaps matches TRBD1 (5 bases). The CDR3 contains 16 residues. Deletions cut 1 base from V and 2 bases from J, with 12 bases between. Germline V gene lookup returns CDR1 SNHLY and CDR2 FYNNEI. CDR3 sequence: CASSEDQGRTGNTIYF. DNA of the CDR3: TGTGCCAGCAGTGAAGACCAGGGAAGAACTGGAAACACCATATATTTT.

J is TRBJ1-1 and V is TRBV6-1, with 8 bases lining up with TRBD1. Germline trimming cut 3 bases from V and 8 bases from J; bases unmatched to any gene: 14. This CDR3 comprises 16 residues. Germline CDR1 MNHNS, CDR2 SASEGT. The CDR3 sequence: CASSDPGTGRLREAFF. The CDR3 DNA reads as TGTGCCAGCAGTGATCCCGGGACAGGAAGATTAAGAGAAGCTTTCTTT.